This T cell receptor (beta chain) emerged from a study of post-analysis software for immune sequencing data. Across the study: Relapsing-remitting, secondary progressive and progressive-relapsing multiple sclerosis were all included among the disease courses.

In its sample, this clonotype was seen a few times. Its antigen is unknown. Incorporated into the TCR beta cDNA libraries were unique molecular identifiers, which served to reduce PCR and sequencing biases. Once roughly 1 to 11 million T cells were used, approximately 520,000 cDNA molecules resulted. TCRdb processed the PCR reads anew with MiXCR; each CDR3 protein has one entry. The data hold about 260,000 distinct CDR3 sequences, with 36% observed a single time. V dropped 5 bases and J dropped 3 bases, with 15 bases sitting between them. The germline V gene has CDR1 SGHTS and CDR2 YDEGEE. The CDR3 runs 15 residues. Study-wide points: When compared against controls, multiple sclerosis patients showed significantly lower normalized Chao1 diversity. Relative to controls, patients had a few TRBV segments at higher frequency, with TRBV5-6, TRBV5-1 and TRBV20-1 among these. Same-batch samples co-clustered strongly by F measure.

This receptor was taken from a girl aged 5-17 years with multiple sclerosis. Sequencing input: blood. The chain employs TRBV5-8 and TRBJ1-5, with unresolved D. CDR3 in amino acids: CASRPPEGYNQPQHF. The DNA of the CDR3 is TGTGCCAGCAGACCCCCCGAGGGTTACAATCAGCCCCAGCATTTT.